These T cell receptor beta chains were read from a single sample in a study of graft-versus-host responses after intestinal transplantation. The antigens these receptors bind are not known. Profiled with immunoSEQ multiplex PCR; TCRdb holds only in-frame clones, not every one. The data contain fewer than 110,000 clones, roughly 93% of them singletons. Specimen: unstimulated CD8+ T cells sorted from spleen or lymph node cells, collected before intestinal transplant. These receptors originate from a human donor who received an intestinal transplant. Each CDR3 is given with its conserved first and last residue. D genes are given only for firm matches. Only part of the rows carry a size: once, few, many, or a class if the clone is expanded.

d_call clone_size j_call v_call cdr3_nt cdr3_aa
NA NA TRBJ1-2 TRBV6-1 TGTGCCAGCAGCGTTGACAGGTTTGGGAACTATGGCTACACCTTC CASSVDRFGNYGYTF
NA NA TRBJ2-7 TRBV5-6 TGTGCCAGCAGCACCCTCCAGACGGCCTACGAGCAGTACTTC CASSTLQTAYEQYF
TRBD1 NA TRBJ2-7 TRBV5-4 TGTGCCAGCAGCTCGGACAGGGATCCCTACGAGCAGTACTTC CASSSDRDPYEQYF
NA NA TRBJ2-3 TRBV21-1 TGTGCCAGCAGCAGAGGACTAGCCGGGGACACAGATACGCAGTATTTT CASSRGLAGDTDTQYF
NA NA TRBJ2-5 TRBV19 TGTGCCAGTAGTCCGGAGGAGGAAACCCAGTACTTC CASSPEEETQYF
NA NA TRBJ2-7 TRBV4-1 TGCGCCAGCAGCCAATCTCAAGGCCTCTCCTACGAGCAGTACTTC CASSQSQGLSYEQYF
NA NA TRBJ1-5 TRBV18 TGTGCCAGCTCACAATCTAAGGGCCCTCAGAGTCAGCCCCAGCATTTT CASSQSKGPQSQPQHF
TRBD2 NA TRBJ2-3 TRBV7-9 TGTGCCAGCAGCTTAGGCGGCGGGGGGAGCACAGATACGCAGTATTTT CASSLGGGGSTDTQYF
TRBD2 NA TRBJ2-7 TRBV5-4 TGTGCCAGCAGCTCCCCTTTAGCGGGGGAAGAGCAGTACTTC CASSSPLAGEEQYF
NA NA TRBJ1-1 TRBV29-1 TGCAGCGTTGTAGATCAGGGGAGTTTATCCGGGGTTGAAGCTTTCTTT CSVVDQGSLSGVEAFF
TRBD2 NA TRBJ2-3 TRBV7-6 TGTGCCAGCAGCCCCGAGACTAGCGGCAGCACAGATACGCAGTATTTT CASSPETSGSTDTQYF
NA once TRBJ2-2 TRBV6-1 TGTGCAGTCGAAGGGGAGCTGTTTTTT CAVEGELFF
NA NA TRBJ1-2 TRBV27 TGTGCCAGCAGTTTAGGGAGGAATTTTTATGGCTACACCTTC CASSLGRNFYGYTF
NA NA TRBJ2-1 TRBV5-4 TGTGCCAGCAGCTTTTGGGACTCCGACCTCAATGAGCAGTTCTTC CASSFWDSDLNEQFF
NA NA TRBJ2-5 TRBV6-5 TGTGCCAGCAGTTACTCGATCTCAGGGGAGACCCAGTACTTC CASSYSISGETQYF
TRBD1 NA TRBJ1-4 TRBV13 TGTGCCAGCAGCTTGGGGACAGGGGGCCAGGAAAAACTGTTTTTT CASSLGTGGQEKLFF
TRBD2 NA TRBJ2-1 TRBV5-1 TGCGCCTCCGTAGCGGGGGGCCTTCTCGATGAGCAGTTCTTC CASVAGGLLDEQFF
NA NA TRBJ1-1 TRBV7-9 TGTGCCAGCAGCTCGATGCCGGGACCTAACACTGAAGCTTTCTTT CASSSMPGPNTEAFF
TRBD2 NA TRBJ2-2 TRBV5-8 TGTGCCAGCAGCTTGGGACTAGCGGGGGCTGCGAACACCGGGGAGCTGTTTTTT CASSLGLAGAANTGELFF
NA NA TRBJ1-1 TRBV30 TGTGCCTGGAGTGTTGGTTTTACTGAAGCTTTCTTT CAWSVGFTEAFF
TRBD2 NA TRBJ2-7 TRBV5-1 TGCGCCAGCAGCTTGGCCAGCGGGGGCTACGAGCAGTACTTC CASSLASGGYEQYF
NA NA TRBJ1-4 TRBV11-2 TGTGCCAGCAGCTTGGACGGGCTTGCAACTAATGAAAAACTGTTTTTT CASSLDGLATNEKLFF
NA NA TRBJ1-2 TRBV2 TGTGCCAGCAGTGACGCTAACTATGGCTACACCTTC CASSDANYGYTF
NA NA TRBJ2-5 TRBV11-2 TGTGCCAGCAGCCCCACAGGGTTCGGGGAAGAGACCCAGTACTTC CASSPTGFGEETQYF
TRBD1 NA TRBJ1-1 TRBV10-2 TGCGCCAGCACCCCGTCGGGACAGTTGAACACTGAAGCTTTCTTT CASTPSGQLNTEAFF
NA NA TRBJ2-6 TRBV7-2 TGTGCCAGCAGCTCTCACCGGGACCATCTACTTTTTTGGGCCAACGTCCTGACTTTC CASSSHRDHLLFWANVLTF
TRBD2 NA TRBJ2-3 TRBV13 TGTGCCAGCAGCTTAGGACTAGCGGGGGCTTGGGGAGATACGCAGTATTTT CASSLGLAGAWGDTQYF
NA once TRBJ1-2 TRBV27 TGTGCCAGCAGTTTGGCGGGACCAAACTATGGCTACACCTTC CASSLAGPNYGYTF
NA NA TRBJ2-3 TRBV2 TGTGCCAGCAGTGAGTATGGGGCAGATACGCAGTATTTT CASSEYGADTQYF
NA once TRBJ1-2 TRBV4-1 TGCGCCAGCAGCCAATCGCCGGGGCGACACCAAGCTAACTATGGCTACACCTTC CASSQSPGRHQANYGYTF
TRBD1 NA TRBJ1-2 TRBV6-5 TGTGCCAGCAGTTACTCCCCGACAGGGGCCGATGGCTACACCTTC CASSYSPTGADGYTF
TRBD2 once TRBJ2-1 TRBV7-2 TGTGCCAGCAGCTTAGACGGGACTAGGTACAATGAGCAGTTCTTC CASSLDGTRYNEQFF
NA NA TRBJ2-2 TRBV27 TGTGCCAGCAGTTTTGGGCCCACCGGGGAGCTGTTTTTT CASSFGPTGELFF
TRBD1 NA TRBJ2-7 TRBV7-9 TGTGCCAGCAGCTTCCCCACGACAGGGAGCTCCTACGAGCAGTACTTC CASSFPTTGSSYEQYF
TRBD1 NA TRBJ2-7 TRBV4-1 TGCGCCAGCAGCCTAAGTAGAGGCAGGGGGCTCTACGAGCAGTACTTC CASSLSRGRGLYEQYF
NA NA TRBJ1-5 TRBV6-5 TGTGCCAGCTCAGTTTATAGCAATCAGCCCCAGCATTTT CASSVYSNQPQHF
NA NA TRBJ1-2 TRBV19 TGTGCCAGTAAAAAGGCTTTGGGTGGCTACACCTTC CASKKALGGYTF
TRBD1 once TRBJ1-2 TRBV29-1 TGCAGCGTTGCGGGAGGGGGCGGCGACGGCTACACCTTC CSVAGGGGDGYTF
TRBD1 NA TRBJ1-1 TRBV5-1 TGCGCCAGCAGCTCAGGGGGTACATTGAACACTGAAGCTTTCTTT CASSSGGTLNTEAFF
NA NA TRBJ2-7 TRBV6-4 TGTGCCAGCAGTGACCATGGGGCTTCGAAAGAGCAGTACTTC CASSDHGASKEQYF
NA NA TRBJ2-1 TRBV5-4 TGTGCCAGCAGCTTTTACAACTACAATGAGCAGTTCTTC CASSFYNYNEQFF
NA NA TRBJ1-2 TRBV12-5 TGTGCTAGTGGTTTGTTGCCCTATGGCTACACCTTC CASGLLPYGYTF
NA NA TRBJ2-5 TRBV4-1 TGCGCCAGCAGCCAGACCCCTCCCGGCGCCGGGCTCCAAGAGACCCAGTACTTC CASSQTPPGAGLQETQYF
NA NA TRBJ2-3 TRBV10-2 TGCGCCAGCAGTGAGCCCGGGGCTAAGGGAGATACGCAGTATTTT CASSEPGAKGDTQYF
NA NA TRBJ1-2 TRBV2 TGTGCCAGCGGGGCAGGGCTCTTC CASGAGLF
NA NA TRBJ1-4 TRBV6-5 TGTGCCAGCAGTGAGGACGGTTTGGAAAAACTGTTTTTT CASSEDGLEKLFF
TRBD1 once TRBJ2-5 TRBV9 TGTGCCAGCAGCGGGTGGGACAGTCAAGAGACCCAGTACTTC CASSGWDSQETQYF
NA NA TRBJ2-7 TRBV4-2 TGTGCCAGCAGCCCCAATACCCGGGAGCAGTACTTC CASSPNTREQYF
NA NA TRBJ2-7 TRBV7-6 TGTGCCAGCAGCTCCGCCGGGGACGACCCCTACGAGCAGTACTTC CASSSAGDDPYEQYF
NA NA TRBJ1-1 TRBV13 TGTGCCAGCAGCCCCGAGAGGACTGAAGCTTTCTTT CASSPERTEAFF